This record looks at one T cell receptor beta chain sequence and its context. Its antigen is currently unknown. Within the sample, other DNA sequences also encode this same CDR3. This sample is drawn from a study of cytomegalovirus exposure and HLA in healthy donors. Study findings and constraints: Most of the TCR beta V segments (in an earlier analysis) were productive either about 87% or about 30% of the time. For cytomegalovirus status, the classifier reportedly gave diagnoses with high specificity and sensitivity. Accurate HLA-A and HLA-B prediction from TCR beta sequences was reported for most subjects.

With 60 Vbeta and 13 Jbeta primers, the PCR was carried out. Profiling relied on immunoSEQ multiplex PCR, and the TCRdb table lists in-frame clones only, not all of them. The table records roughly 110,000 clones, less than 80% of them present only once. The CDR3 covers 14 residues. Germline CDR1 LNHDA, CDR2 SQIVND (reference sequence). The germline V and J ends were trimmed by 9 bases and 7 bases, with 21 bases remaining between them. The source material was PBMCs. This chain connects TRBV19 to TRBJ1-2; the D gene is possibly TRBD1 (6 bases). The TCR comes from a woman in her twenties or thirties in good health and CMV-seronegative. The CDR3 region has the DNA TGTGCCAGCAGAAATCCGGGGGGCGCTGGTGGCTACACCTTC. This gives the protein CASRNPGGAGGYTF. The variable domain in full, completed from reference TRBV19 and TRBJ1-2, reads DGGITQSPKYLFRKEGQNVTLSCEQNLNHDAMYWYRQDPGQGLRLIYYSQIVNDFQKGDIAEGYSVSREKKESFPLTVTSAQKNPTAFYLCASRNPGGAGGYTFGSGTRLTVV.